The clone carrying this T cell receptor beta chain was recorded only once. What it recognizes is unknown. PCR primers comprised 60 Vbeta and 13 Jbeta primers. The data were produced by immunoSEQ multiplex PCR, yet TCRdb's version contains in-frame clones alone and is incomplete. The sample lists hundreds of thousands of clones; 70% to 80% were seen once. The source of the sample is a study of cytomegalovirus exposure and HLA in healthy donors. Study-wide context: The study placed roughly four fifths of its approximately 360 genotyped donors in the Caucasian-associated ancestry cluster.

General observations from the study: Donors belonging to an Asian-associated ancestry cluster reportedly showed fewer N-insertions in productive TCRs than the 666-donor mean, according to what a later analysis found. A few chains tied to CMV proved CMV antigen-specific in vitro. Researchers reportedly found TCR beta sequences accurately predicted most subjects' HLA-A and HLA-B alleles.

The sample was PBMCs. This clonotype was sampled from a woman aged 25 to 39 in good health and CMV-seronegative.

The CDR3 here is CASSSLAGGEGETQYF. The CDR3 region has the DNA TGTGCCAGCAGCTCATTAGCGGGAGGGGAGGGAGAGACCCAGTACTTC. The chain recombines TRBV13 with TRBJ2-5, with TRBD2 matching 11 bases. V was pared by 4 bases and J by 4 bases, with 8 bases of the junction left unmatched. This CDR3 region has 16 residues. CDR1 and CDR2 from the germline V gene are PRHDT and FYEKMQ (reference sequence). Full variable domain (missing parts from reference TRBV13 and TRBJ2-5): AAGVIQSPRHLIKEKRETATLKCYPIPRHDTVYWYQQGPGQDPQFLISFYEKMQSDKGSIPDRFSAQQFSDYHSELNMSSLELGDSALYFCASSSLAGGEGETQYFGPGTRLLVL.